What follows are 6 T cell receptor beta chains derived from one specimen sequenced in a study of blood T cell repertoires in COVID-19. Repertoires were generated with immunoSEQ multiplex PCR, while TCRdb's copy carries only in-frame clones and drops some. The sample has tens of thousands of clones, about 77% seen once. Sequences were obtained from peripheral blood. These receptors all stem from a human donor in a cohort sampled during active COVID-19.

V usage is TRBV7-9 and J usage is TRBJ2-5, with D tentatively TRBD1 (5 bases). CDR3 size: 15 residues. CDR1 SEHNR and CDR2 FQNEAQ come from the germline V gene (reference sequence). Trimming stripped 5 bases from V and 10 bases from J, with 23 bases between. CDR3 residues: CASSPLRGQGADQYF. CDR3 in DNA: TGTGCCAGCAGCCCACTTAGAGGTCAGGGCGCGGACCAGTACTTC.

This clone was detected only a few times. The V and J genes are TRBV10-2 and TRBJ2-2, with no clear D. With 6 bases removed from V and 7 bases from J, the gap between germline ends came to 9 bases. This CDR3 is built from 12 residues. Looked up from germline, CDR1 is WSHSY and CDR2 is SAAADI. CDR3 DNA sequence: TGCGCCAGCAGAGGCGGCATCGGGGAGCTGTTTTTT. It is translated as CASRGGIGELFF.

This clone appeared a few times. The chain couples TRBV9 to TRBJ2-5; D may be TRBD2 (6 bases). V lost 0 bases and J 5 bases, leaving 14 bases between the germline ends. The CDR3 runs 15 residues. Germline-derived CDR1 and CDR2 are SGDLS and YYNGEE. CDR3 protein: CASSVVGVREETQYF. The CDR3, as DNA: TGTGCCAGCAGCGTAGTGGGCGTTCGGGAGGAGACCCAGTACTTC. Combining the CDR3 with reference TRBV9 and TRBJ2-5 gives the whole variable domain DSGVTQTPKHLITATGQRVTLRCSPRSGDLSVYWYQQSLDQGLQFLIQYYNGEERAKGNILERFSAQQFPDLHSELNLSSLELGDSALYFCASSVVGVREETQYFGPGTRLLVL.

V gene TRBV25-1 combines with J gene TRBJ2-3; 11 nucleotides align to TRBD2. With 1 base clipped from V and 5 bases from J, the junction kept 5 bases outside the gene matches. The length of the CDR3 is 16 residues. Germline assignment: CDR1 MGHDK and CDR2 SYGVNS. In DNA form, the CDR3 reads TGTGCCAGCAGTGAATTGGGGACTAGCGGAAAAGATACGCAGTATTTT. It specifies CASSELGTSGKDTQYF.

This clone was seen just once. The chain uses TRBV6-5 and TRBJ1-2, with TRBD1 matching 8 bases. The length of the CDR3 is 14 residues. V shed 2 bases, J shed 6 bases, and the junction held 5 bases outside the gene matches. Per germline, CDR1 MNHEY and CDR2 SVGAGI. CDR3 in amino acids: CASSYQGAPNGYTF. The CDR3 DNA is TGTGCCAGCAGTTACCAGGGGGCGCCGAATGGCTACACCTTC.

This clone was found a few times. The CDR3 DNA sequence: TGTGCCAGCAGCTTTGGGAGAGGGCTGCTCTATGGCTACACCTTC. Protein: CASSFGRGLLYGYTF. This chain links TRBV7-6 with TRBJ1-2; D is ambiguous. Germline CDR1 is SGHVS and CDR2 is FNYEAQ. Trimming took off 3 bases at V and 4 bases at J, with 15 bases between the two ends. CDR3 length: 15 residues.